The TCR beta chain under discussion was sequenced for a study of persistence of HIV-infected CD4 T cells. As regards this clone: What it binds is not known.

Germline V gives CDR1 LNHDA, CDR2 SQIVND (reference sequence). This CDR3 is 15 amino acids long. With 3 bases removed from V and 5 bases from J, the gap between germline ends came to 13 bases. This was the immunoSEQ version 4 assay in survey mode. Method: immunoSEQ multiplex PCR; TCRdb's copy keeps in-frame clones and lacks some. This repertoire shows approximately 19,000 clones, approximately 65% found once; its top ten account for 7% to 9%. Lysates of CMV-infected fibroblasts at around 9.9 ug/mL stimulated these cells. CD4+ T cells upregulating both CD40 ligand and CD69 were sorted as responding cells.

This receptor was identified in an adult woman with HIV who was CMV-seropositive. This sample comprised CD4+ T cells sorted from PBMCs after roughly 20-hour stimulation, obtained from a patient who received antiretroviral therapy. The chain combines TRBV19 with TRBJ1-4; TRBD1 might be the D (5 bases). CDR3: CASSIRGTENEKLFF. The CDR3 DNA follows: TGTGCCAGTAGTATTCGCGGGACGGAAAATGAAAAACTGTTTTTT.